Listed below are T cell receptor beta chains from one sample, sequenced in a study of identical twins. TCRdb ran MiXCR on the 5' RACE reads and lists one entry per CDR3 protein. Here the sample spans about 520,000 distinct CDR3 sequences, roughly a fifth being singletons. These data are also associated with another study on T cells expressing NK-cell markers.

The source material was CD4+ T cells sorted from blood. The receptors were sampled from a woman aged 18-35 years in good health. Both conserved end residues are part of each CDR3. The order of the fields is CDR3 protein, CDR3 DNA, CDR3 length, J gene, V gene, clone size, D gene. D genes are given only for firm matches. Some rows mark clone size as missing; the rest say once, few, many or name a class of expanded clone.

CDR3 protein: CASRKNRDSDTQYF
CDR3 DNA: TGTGCCAGCAGAAAAAACAGGGATTCAGATACGCAGTATTTT
CDR3 length: 14
J gene: TRBJ2-3
V gene: TRBV27
clone size: once
D gene: -

CDR3 protein: CAISTTGTGGIYGYTF
CDR3 DNA: TGTGCCATCAGCACAACCGGGACAGGGGGCATCTATGGCTACACCTTC
CDR3 length: 16
J gene: TRBJ1-2
V gene: TRBV10-3
clone size: few
D gene: TRBD1

CDR3 protein: CASSPQGGGTDTQYF
CDR3 DNA: TGTGCCAGCAGTCCCCAAGGGGGTGGGACAGATACGCAGTATTTT
CDR3 length: 15
J gene: TRBJ2-3
V gene: TRBV12-3/TRBV12-4
clone size: many
D gene: -

CDR3 protein: CSAIKGTQYF
CDR3 DNA: TGCAGTGCTATCAAGGGGACCCAGTACTTC
CDR3 length: 10
J gene: TRBJ2-5
V gene: TRBV20-1
clone size: -
D gene: -

CDR3 protein: CASTFWGKGWRTEAFF
CDR3 DNA: TGTGCCAGCACCTTTTGGGGGAAAGGGTGGCGGACTGAAGCTTTCTTT
CDR3 length: 16
J gene: TRBJ1-1
V gene: TRBV12-3/TRBV12-4
clone size: many
D gene: -

CDR3 protein: CASSTAVDSPLHF
CDR3 DNA: TGTGCCAGCAGTACGGCAGTGGATTCACCCCTCCACTTT
CDR3 length: 13
J gene: TRBJ1-6
V gene: TRBV6-1
clone size: -
D gene: -

CDR3 protein: CASSLFGQGNQPQHF
CDR3 DNA: TGTGCCAGCAGTTTGTTCGGGCAGGGCAATCAGCCCCAGCATTTT
CDR3 length: 15
J gene: TRBJ1-5
V gene: TRBV12-3/TRBV12-4
clone size: many
D gene: -

CDR3 protein: CASSSISGRNEQFF
CDR3 DNA: TGTGCCAGCAGCTCAATTAGCGGGAGAAATGAGCAGTTCTTC
CDR3 length: 14
J gene: TRBJ2-1
V gene: TRBV11-2
clone size: few
D gene: TRBD2

CDR3 protein: CSARTRSFYEQYF
CDR3 DNA: TGCAGTGCTAGGACCAGGTCCTTCTACGAGCAGTACTTC
CDR3 length: 13
J gene: TRBJ2-7
V gene: TRBV20-1
clone size: few
D gene: -

CDR3 protein: CASHEGHTDTQYF
CDR3 DNA: TGTGCCAGCCATGAGGGGCACACAGATACGCAGTATTTT
CDR3 length: 13
J gene: TRBJ2-3
V gene: TRBV12-3/TRBV12-4
clone size: -
D gene: -

CDR3 protein: CASSQDTGIYGYTF
CDR3 DNA: TGCGCCAGCAGCCAAGATACAGGGATCTATGGCTACACCTTC
CDR3 length: 14
J gene: TRBJ1-2
V gene: TRBV4-1
clone size: few
D gene: -

CDR3 protein: CASSPGGSGRAYEQFF
CDR3 DNA: TGTGCCAGCAGCCCAGGAGGGAGCGGGAGGGCCTATGAGCAGTTCTTC
CDR3 length: 16
J gene: TRBJ2-1
V gene: TRBV7-2
clone size: -
D gene: TRBD2

CDR3 protein: CASMGPGSEAFF
CDR3 DNA: TGTGCCAGCATGGGGCCCGGCTCTGAAGCTTTCTTT
CDR3 length: 12
J gene: TRBJ1-1
V gene: TRBV7-3
clone size: -
D gene: -

CDR3 protein: CASSYPASNEQFF
CDR3 DNA: TGTGCCAGCAGTTACCCCGCTAGCAATGAGCAGTTCTTC
CDR3 length: 13
J gene: TRBJ2-1
V gene: TRBV6-6
clone size: -
D gene: -

CDR3 protein: CASKLGSTGGYTF
CDR3 DNA: TGTGCCAGCAAATTGGGCAGCACCGGTGGCTACACCTTC
CDR3 length: 13
J gene: TRBJ1-2
V gene: TRBV6-1
clone size: -
D gene: -

CDR3 protein: CASSLGTGEREQYF
CDR3 DNA: TGTGCCAGCAGCCTCGGGACAGGGGAACGCGAGCAGTACTTC
CDR3 length: 14
J gene: TRBJ2-7
V gene: TRBV11-2
clone size: -
D gene: TRBD1

CDR3 protein: CASSKRVRESYNEQFF
CDR3 DNA: TGTGCCAGCAGTAAAAGAGTTCGAGAATCGTACAATGAGCAGTTCTTC
CDR3 length: 16
J gene: TRBJ2-1
V gene: TRBV12-3/TRBV12-4
clone size: few
D gene: -

CDR3 protein: CASSTYPRGVETDTQYF
CDR3 DNA: TGTGCCAGCAGCACTTATCCACGGGGGGTCGAGACAGATACGCAGTATTTT
CDR3 length: 17
J gene: TRBJ2-3
V gene: TRBV9
clone size: many
D gene: TRBD2

CDR3 protein: CASSQGGVGAFF
CDR3 DNA: TGTGCCAGCAGCCAAGGTGGAGTAGGAGCTTTCTTT
CDR3 length: 12
J gene: TRBJ1-1
V gene: TRBV3-1
clone size: many
D gene: -

CDR3 protein: CASSQEETRDINEQFF
CDR3 DNA: TGTGCCAGCAGCCAAGAAGAGACTAGGGACATCAATGAGCAGTTCTTC
CDR3 length: 16
J gene: TRBJ2-1
V gene: TRBV4-2
clone size: -
D gene: -

CDR3 protein: CASSTTNGEKLFF
CDR3 DNA: TGTGCCAGCAGCACGACAAACGGAGAAAAACTGTTTTTT
CDR3 length: 13
J gene: TRBJ1-4
V gene: TRBV7-9
clone size: few
D gene: -

CDR3 protein: CASSGSSEQYF
CDR3 DNA: TGTGCCAGCTCTGGGTCCTCCGAGCAGTACTTC
CDR3 length: 11
J gene: TRBJ2-7
V gene: TRBV12-3/TRBV12-4
clone size: many
D gene: -

CDR3 protein: CASRLETDQETQYF
CDR3 DNA: TGCGCCAGCAGGTTGGAGACAGATCAAGAGACCCAGTACTTC
CDR3 length: 14
J gene: TRBJ2-5
V gene: TRBV5-1
clone size: -
D gene: -

CDR3 protein: CSVASTYEQYF
CDR3 DNA: TGCAGCGTTGCTTCTACCTACGAGCAGTACTTC
CDR3 length: 11
J gene: TRBJ2-7
V gene: TRBV29-1
clone size: -
D gene: -